One sample yielded the 24 T cell receptor beta chains listed below, sequenced in a study of blood T cell repertoires in COVID-19. Repertoires were generated with immunoSEQ multiplex PCR, while TCRdb's copy carries only in-frame clones and drops some. The sample comprises about 230,000 clones, under 90% of which are singletons, and about 4% rests with the top ten. Material for sequencing was PBMCs or T cells enriched from blood (not recorded which). The receptors stem from a woman in her 30s with acute COVID-19.

The chain couples TRBV5-1 to TRBJ1-1; a weak D match, TRBD1 (6 bases). The ends were cut back, 0 bases at V and 5 bases at J, with 14 bases in the middle. The CDR3 totals 15 residues. Germline assignment: CDR1 SGHRS and CDR2 YFSETQ. In DNA, the CDR3 is TGCGCCAGCAGCTTGGCAGGGGCGCTTATTACTGAAGCTTTCTTT. Residues: CASSLAGALITEAFF.

This clone was seen a few times. As DNA, the CDR3 is TGTGCCAGCAGTCCTCAGGGGTCCGTGATCGAGCAGTACTTC. It translates to CASSPQGSVIEQYF. The rearrangement uses TRBV25-1 and TRBJ2-7; D perhaps matches TRBD1 (6 bases). With 5 bases removed from V and 6 bases from J, the gap between germline ends came to 17 bases. CDR3 size: 14 residues. The germline CDR1 and CDR2 sequences are MGHDK and SYGVNS.

The rearrangement uses TRBV5-5 and TRBJ1-5; weak D call: TRBD1 (5 bases). There are 15 residues in the CDR3. Trimming took 4 bases from V and 1 from J, leaving 12 bases between them. CDR1 and CDR2 (germline): SGHKS, YYEKEE (reference sequence). This chain's CDR3 is CASSIQGLSNQPQHF. The CDR3 coding sequence is TGTGCCAGCAGCATTCAGGGTTTGAGCAATCAGCCCCAGCATTTT.

The rearrangement uses TRBV7-3 and TRBJ2-2; 9 nucleotides line up with TRBD1. V trimming: 5 bases; J trimming: 0 bases; junction bases outside the gene matches: 4. Germline CDR1 reads SGHTA; CDR2 reads FQGTGA. CDR3 length: 16 residues. CDR3 sequence reads: CASSLQGAPNTGELFF. The DNA of the CDR3 is TGTGCCAGCAGCCTACAGGGGGCTCCGAACACCGGGGAGCTGTTTTTT.

The count of this clone is one. J is TRBJ2-7 and V is TRBV18; TRBD1 agrees at 9 bases. CDR1 and CDR2 from the germline V gene are KGHSH and LQKENI. V shed 6 bases, J shed 3 bases, and the junction held 12 bases outside the gene matches. The CDR3 loop spans 16 amino acids. The CDR3 bases are TGTGCCAGCTCCCCGGGTTCCGGGACAGGGTTCTACGAGCAGTACTTC. Protein: CASSPGSGTGFYEQYF.

The CDR3 nucleotides are TGTGCCAGCAGCCCGCGACTAGCGGAGTTCCAAGAGACCCAGTACTTC. It yields the protein CASSPRLAEFQETQYF. The rearrangement joins TRBV7-9 to TRBJ2-5; 9 bases match TRBD2. Germline V CDR1 and CDR2: SEHNR, FQNEAQ (reference sequence). Losses at the gene ends were 5 bases for V and 1 base for J; bases not matched to a gene: 8. This CDR3 has 16 residues.

The chain joins TRBV5-1 to TRBJ1-2; a possible D gene is TRBD1 (6 bases). Germline CDR1 is SGHRS and CDR2 is YFSETQ. The V end lost 4 bases, the J end lost 8 bases, and 15 bases lay between the germline ends. CDR3 length equals 13 residues. The CDR3 DNA sequence: TGCGCCAGCAGCCTCCGGACAGAGCGGGGCTACACCTTC. Its translation: CASSLRTERGYTF.

The sample holds a few counts of this clone. The chain combines TRBV19 with TRBJ1-6, with TRBD1 as a possible D gene (5 bases). With 4 bases removed from V and 7 bases from J, the gap between germline ends came to 14 bases. Germline loops: CDR1 LNHDA, CDR2 SQIVND (reference sequence). This CDR3 contains 15 residues. Here the CDR3 DNA reads TGTGCCAGTAGTAAGGGGATTATGGGGAATTCACCCCTCCACTTT. Translated: CASSKGIMGNSPLHF.

This chain connects TRBV10-1 to TRBJ2-1; 8 bases are a match to TRBD1. CDR1 WNHNN and CDR2 SYGVQD come from the germline V gene (reference sequence). The CDR3 sequence is 13 residues long. Trimming removed 6 bases from V and 7 bases from J; junction bases left unmatched: 5. The CDR3 DNA sequence: TGCGCCAGCAGCCAGGGGGCAAGAAATGAGCAGTTCTTC. As protein: CASSQGARNEQFF.

V usage is TRBV7-9 and J usage is TRBJ1-3; D is undetermined. Germline CDR1 reads SEHNR; CDR2 reads FQNEAQ (reference sequence). The V end lost 1 base, the J end lost 4 bases, and 17 bases lay between the germline ends. CDR3 length equals 17 residues. The CDR3 nucleotides read TGTGCCAGCAGCTTAGTTGAATTGAGGGTATCGGGAAACACCATATATTTT. It translates to CASSLVELRVSGNTIYF.

J is TRBJ1-1 and V is TRBV12-3 or TRBV12-4; D perhaps matches TRBD1 (5 bases). This CDR3 has 13 residues. V was clipped by 3 bases and J by 7 bases, with 12 bases between them. The CDR3 is CASSFLGAGEAFF. The CDR3 coding sequence is TGTGCCAGCAGTTTCCTAGGGGCCGGTGAAGCTTTCTTT.

This clone came up once. The rearrangement joins TRBV2 to TRBJ1-1; unclear D gene. The V gene lost 2 bases and the J gene lost 12 bases, with 10 bases spanning the gap. The CDR3 is 11 amino acids. Looked up from germline, CDR1 is SNHLY and CDR2 is FYNNEI. The CDR3 sequence is CASSEQSLPFF. The CDR3 coding sequence is TGTGCCAGCAGTGAACAGTCATTACCTTTCTTT.

The rearrangement joins TRBV11-3 to TRBJ1-6; 7 bases align to TRBD1. CDR1 is SGHNT, CDR2 YENEEA, per germline. Trimming removed 5 bases from V and 9 bases from J; junction bases left unmatched: 4. The CDR3 extends over 13 amino acids. Written as DNA, the CDR3 is TGTGCCAGCAGCGCCTCAGGGGGTTCACCCCTCCACTTT. Translated, it gives CASSASGGSPLHF.

The chain carries TRBV19 and TRBJ1-2, with 8 nucleotides matching TRBD1. This CDR3 has 14 amino acids. CDR1 is LNHDA, CDR2 SQIVND, per germline (reference sequence). J gave up 4 bases and V 7 bases, and 8 bases lay outside the gene matches. The CDR3 nucleotides are TGTGCCAGTAAGGTCACAGGGGGGCTCTATGGCTACACCTTC. As protein: CASKVTGGLYGYTF.

CDR3 amino acids: CASSLGQGSPEAFF. CDR3 bases: TGTGCCAGCAGCTTAGGACAGGGGTCCCCTGAAGCTTTCTTT. The chain carries TRBV7-2 and TRBJ1-1, with 8 bases matching TRBD1. The CDR3 loop spans 14 amino acids. Germline assignment: CDR1 SGHTA and CDR2 FQGNSA. The trim removed 1 base at V and 6 bases at J, leaving 4 bases unmatched. Supplemented by reference TRBV7-2 and TRBJ1-1, the full variable domain reads GAGVSQSPSNKVTEKGKDVELRCDPISGHTALYWYRQSLGQGLEFLIYFQGNSAPDKSGLPSDRFSAERTGGSVSTLTIQRTQQEDSAVYLCASSLGQGSPEAFFGQGTRLTVV.

The chain is built from TRBV10-3 and TRBJ1-2, with D hard to call. CDR1 and CDR2 (germline): ENHRY, SYGVKD. The V end was cut by 2 bases, the J end by 1 base, with 11 bases between. This CDR3 is 15 amino acids long. The CDR3 region has the DNA TGTGCCATCAGTGAGGAACAGAGATATAACTATGGCTACACCTTC. Translation: CAISEEQRYNYGYTF.

The chain combines TRBV5-5 with TRBJ2-4; 9 bases match TRBD1. Germline V lookup: CDR1 SGHKS, CDR2 YYEKEE (reference sequence). Trimming cost V 4 bases and J 1 base; bases outside gene matches: 6. The CDR3 length is 16 residues. CDR3 sequence reads: CASSGSDRGAKNIQYF. The CDR3 DNA reads as TGTGCCAGCAGCGGCTCGGACAGGGGCGCCAAAAACATTCAGTACTTC.

CDR3 sequence: CASSLLRRSYNSPLHF. The CDR3 DNA reads TGTGCCAGCAGTTTACTTAGACGGAGCTATAATTCACCCCTCCACTTT. The chain couples TRBV28 to TRBJ1-6; no clear D gene. Trimming took off 2 bases at V and 3 bases at J, with 11 bases between the two ends. The CDR3 length is 16 residues. The germline CDR1 and CDR2 sequences are MDHEN and SYDVKM.

The chain has TRBV4-3 and TRBJ2-5; 8 bases line up with TRBD2. Germline V gives CDR1 LGHNA, CDR2 YSLEER. This CDR3 contains 18 residues. V shed 2 bases and J 4 bases; nucleotides not matched to a gene: 15. The DNA of the CDR3 is TGCGCCAGCAGCCAACTAACTAGCGGCCGAGGGAGGGGAGAGACCCAGTACTTC. Protein sequence: CASSQLTSGRGRGETQYF.

J is TRBJ1-3 and V is TRBV19; D call uncertain. The V end was cut by 7 bases, the J end by 2 bases, with 6 bases between. Germline values: CDR1 LNHDA, CDR2 SQIVND (reference sequence). The CDR3 has 12 residues. For the CDR3, the DNA is TGTGCCAGTAAGGAGCCTGGAAACACCATATATTTT. Translated: CASKEPGNTIYF. Combining the CDR3 with reference TRBV19 and TRBJ1-3 gives the whole variable domain DGGITQSPKYLFRKEGQNVTLSCEQNLNHDAMYWYRQDPGQGLRLIYYSQIVNDFQKGDIAEGYSVSREKKESFPLTVTSAQKNPTAFYLCASKEPGNTIYFGEGSWLTVV.

The CDR3, as DNA: TGTGCCACCAGTGATTCCCGGGGGACAGATACGCAGTATTTT. This translates into CATSDSRGTDTQYF. V usage is TRBV24-1 and J usage is TRBJ2-3, with D possibly being TRBD2 (6 bases). The CDR3 consists of 14 residues. Trimming stripped 2 bases from V and 3 bases from J, with 8 bases between. Per the germline V gene, CDR1 is KGHDR and CDR2 is SFDVKD.

The chain recombines TRBV11-3 with TRBJ2-3, with 7 bases matching TRBD1. The CDR3 contains 15 residues. The ends lost 5 bases at V and 6 bases at J; junction bases unmatched: 11. The germline V gene has CDR1 SGHNT and CDR2 YENEEA. The CDR3 here is CASSLRTGPRDTQYF. As DNA, the CDR3 is TGTGCCAGCAGCCTTCGGACAGGACCAAGGGATACGCAGTATTTT.

The CDR3 is CATSGNGPSVNYGYTF. DNA for the CDR3: TGTGCCACCAGTGGAAATGGGCCCTCGGTTAACTATGGCTACACCTTC. The rearrangement links TRBV24-1 to TRBJ1-2; D not resolved. The CDR3 has 16 residues. V lost 5 bases and J 1 base, leaving 16 bases between the germline ends. The germline CDR1 and CDR2 sequences are KGHDR and SFDVKD.

V and J are TRBV4-3 and TRBJ2-4, with TRBD1 matching 8 bases. CDR1 is LGHNA, CDR2 YSLEER, per germline. J was trimmed by 8 bases and V by 1 base; bases with no gene match: 7. The CDR3 contains 15 residues. The CDR3 coding sequence is TGCGCCAGCAGCCAAGGGCCGGACAGGGTTGACATTCAGTACTTC. It yields the protein CASSQGPDRVDIQYF.